The 17 T cell receptor beta chains below all came from one sample that was sequenced in a study of T cell responses to AZD1222 COVID-19 vaccine. Generated by immunoSEQ multiplex PCR, the TCRdb table keeps only in-frame clones and is missing some. This sample has 80,000 to 100,000 clones, with roughly 90% found just once. This specimen was peripheral blood, taken on day 0 of MenACWY control vaccination. These receptors all stem from an adult in good health.

This chain links TRBV7-7 with TRBJ2-5; D unclear. This CDR3 is built from 14 residues. In germline, CDR1 is SSHAT, CDR2 FNYEAQ (reference sequence). V gave up 1 base and J gave up 0 bases, with 6 bases separating them. CDR3 DNA sequence: TGTGCCAGCAGCTTAGGGCCGAACCAAGAGACCCAGTACTTC. Its translation is CASSLGPNQETQYF.

This clone occurred once. The chain uses TRBV6-6 and TRBJ1-6; D call uncertain. Trimming cost V 8 bases and J 9 bases, with 11 bases left between them. There are 12 residues in the CDR3. The germline V gene encodes CDR1 MNHNY and CDR2 SVGAGI (reference sequence). Here the CDR3 DNA reads TGTGCCAGCCACTCCATGAGTTCACCCCTCCACTTT. Its protein is CASHSMSSPLHF.

CDR3 protein: CAISEGIGNTIYF. The CDR3 DNA sequence: TGTGCCATCAGTGAAGGCATTGGAAACACCATATATTTT. V is TRBV10-3 and J is TRBJ1-3, with D unclear. The V gene lost 3 bases and the J gene lost 3 bases, with 6 bases spanning the gap. Germline V gives CDR1 ENHRY, CDR2 SYGVKD. The CDR3 covers 13 residues.

This sequence joins TRBV29-1 and TRBJ1-2; 9 bases are a match to TRBD1. The CDR3 runs to 12 residues. The junction had 5 bases not matched to a gene; V was cut back by 6 bases and J by 6 bases. Per germline, CDR1 SQVTM and CDR2 ANQGSEA. The CDR3 nucleotides read TGCAGCGTCAACAGGGGGCAGAATGGCTACACCTTC. Translating it yields CSVNRGQNGYTF.

The rearrangement uses TRBV7-8 and TRBJ2-2, with D unclear. V was cut by 5 bases and J by 1 base, with 14 bases left in between. Looked up from germline, CDR1 is SGHVS and CDR2 is FQNEAQ. The CDR3 length is 16 residues. The CDR3 loop is CASSARARLNTGELFF. Written as DNA, the CDR3 is TGTGCCAGCAGCGCCCGGGCCAGACTGAACACCGGGGAGCTGTTTTTT.

The rearrangement joins TRBV7-2 to TRBJ1-2; TRBD1 aligns across 9 bases. J gave up 2 bases and V 3 bases, and 4 bases lay outside the gene matches. Germline CDR1 is SGHTA and CDR2 is FQGNSA. The CDR3 length is 15 residues. CDR3 in amino acids: CASSFSGTGNYGYTF. CDR3 DNA sequence: TGTGCCAGCAGCTTTTCCGGGACAGGGAACTATGGCTACACCTTC.

The chain links TRBV7-2 to TRBJ2-1; TRBD1 matches 10 bases. CDR3 length: 15 amino acids. Germline V gives CDR1 SGHTA, CDR2 FQGNSA. Trimming cost V 2 bases and J 9 bases; bases outside gene matches: 7. The CDR3 DNA reads as TGTGCCAGCAGCTTACGACAGGGGGCGAGGGGTGAGCAGTTCTTC. Protein sequence: CASSLRQGARGEQFF.

The chain couples TRBV4-1 to TRBJ1-1; TRBD1 aligns across 8 bases. The CDR3 sequence is 15 residues long. After removal of 4 bases from V and 3 bases from J, the junction contained 7 bases not matched to a gene. Germline CDR1 is MGHRA and CDR2 is YSYEKL. The CDR3 DNA sequence: TGCGCCAGCAGCCGAGGGACAGGAGTACACACTGAAGCTTTCTTT. It specifies CASSRGTGVHTEAFF.

This clone was seen more than once but under ten times. The chain carries TRBV28 and TRBJ1-1; TRBD1 might be the D (6 bases). From germline, CDR1 is MDHEN and CDR2 SYDVKM. This CDR3 comprises 14 residues. Trimming pared 6 bases from V and 4 bases from J, leaving 15 bases between. CDR3 DNA: TGTGCCAGCAGCCATGTTACAGGGAGCACTGAAGCTTTCTTT. Amino acids: CASSHVTGSTEAFF. Together with reference TRBV28 and TRBJ1-1, the CDR3 gives the full variable domain: DVKVTQSSRYLVKRTGEKVFLECVQDMDHENMFWYRQDPGLGLRLIYFSYDVKMKEKGDIPEGYSVSREKKERFSLILESASTNQTSMYLCASSHVTGSTEAFFGQGTRLTVV.

The chain uses TRBV11-2 and TRBJ1-5; 11 bases are a match to TRBD1. After removal of 5 bases from V and 0 bases from J, the junction contained 9 bases not matched to a gene. The CDR3 covers 18 residues. The germline gives CDR1 SGHAT, CDR2 FQNNGV. CDR3 in DNA: TGTGCCAGCAGCCCCGGAGGGACAGGGGGGATTAGCAATCAGCCCCAGCATTTT. Protein sequence: CASSPGGTGGISNQPQHF.

This clone was observed a handful of times. This chain connects TRBV4-3 to TRBJ1-3; no firm D call. Trimming shortened V by 1 base and J by 6 bases, and 7 bases separated the two germline ends. This CDR3 is built from 13 residues. Germline V CDR1 and CDR2: LGHNA, YSLEER. CDR3 nucleotides: TGCGCCAGCAGCCAAGGGGGTGAAAACACCATATATTTT. It specifies CASSQGGENTIYF.

This chain joins TRBV21-1 and TRBJ2-1; the table's D call of TRBD2 was not tested on the DNA. TRBV21-1 is designated a pseudogene. The CDR3 extends over 14 amino acids. The CDR3 sequence: CASSARGEYNEQFF. DNA for the CDR3: TGTGCCAGCAGCGCCCGGGGTGAGTACAATGAGCAGTTCTTC.

The J gene is TRBJ2-7, the V gene TRBV27; TRBD2 is a possible D gene (5 bases). This CDR3 is 15 amino acids long. V shed 6 bases and J shed 1 base, with 16 bases lying between them. Germline lookup yields CDR1 MNHEY and CDR2 SMNVEV (reference sequence). The CDR3 nucleotides are TGTGCCAGCAGGGGAGACGGGATGGGATCCTACGAGCAGTACTTC. Amino acids: CASRGDGMGSYEQYF.

V usage is TRBV7-9 and J usage is TRBJ1-2, with D unresolved. V was pared by 2 bases and J by 8 bases, with 6 bases between. The CDR3 is 11 amino acids. The germline gives CDR1 SEHNR, CDR2 FQNEAQ (reference sequence). CDR3: CASSLRGGYTF. In DNA form, the CDR3 reads TGTGCCAGCAGCTTACGGGGAGGCTACACCTTC.

The chain uses TRBV21-1 and TRBJ2-4; the table's D call, TRBD2, has no DNA check behind it. TRBV21-1 is a listed pseudogene. The length of the CDR3 is 15 residues. The CDR3 spells CASILRRVAKNIQYF. DNA of the CDR3: TGTGCCAGCATCCTAAGGAGGGTGGCCAAAAACATTCAGTACTTC.

This chain joins TRBV5-1 and TRBJ1-1, with a weak D call TRBD1 (5 bases). The CDR3 totals 13 residues. Germline CDR1 reads SGHRS; CDR2 reads YFSETQ. V dropped 0 bases and J dropped 3 bases, with 6 bases sitting between them. The chain's CDR3 is CASSLARDTEAFF. CDR3 nucleotide sequence: TGCGCCAGCAGCTTGGCCAGGGACACTGAAGCTTTCTTT. The entire variable domain, with the rest obtained from reference TRBV5-1 and TRBJ1-1, is as follows: KAGVTQTPRYLIKTRGQQVTLSCSPISGHRSVSWYQQTPGQGLQFLFEYFSETQRNKGNFPGRFSGRQFSNSRSEMNVSTLELGDSALYLCASSLARDTEAFFGQGTRLTVV.

The chain is built from TRBV7-9 and TRBJ1-2; 8 bases are a match to TRBD1. The CDR3 spans 14 residues. V gave up 7 bases and J gave up 8 bases; unmatched junction bases: 12. Germline loops: CDR1 SEHNR, CDR2 FQNEAQ (reference sequence). CDR3 residues: CASTERGQGGGYTF. CDR3 coding DNA: TGTGCCAGCACCGAGAGAGGACAGGGAGGAGGCTACACCTTC.